This record concerns one TCR beta chain sequence. Antigen unknown. The data belong to a study of CD8+CD57+ T cells in acquired aplastic anemia. General study results and limits: A significant difference in CD8+ Simpson's diversity between patients and controls was not found.

Looked up from germline, CDR1 is SQVTM and CDR2 is ANQGSEA. The CDR3 is 14 amino acids. The germline V and J ends were trimmed by 6 bases and 2 bases, with 14 bases remaining between them. It was genomic DNA that served as the template for profiling TCR beta VDJ and CDR3. From the reads, TCRdb called clonotypes with MiXCR, one entry per CDR3 protein. Of about 40,000 distinct CDR3 sequences in the sample, about 60% were seen once. For sequencing, patients were chosen who had shown expansion of CD8+CD57+ cells by flow cytometry. Each of the patients presented with severe acquired aplastic anemia. V usage is TRBV29-1 and J usage is TRBJ2-1; possible D gene TRBD1, 6 bases. The receptor comes from a human donor with aplastic anemia. The sample was sorted CD4+, CD8+, or CD8+CD57+ T cells (not recorded which) from PBMCs. The CDR3: CSVAGQLTYNEQFF. CDR3 nucleotide sequence: TGCAGCGTCGCCGGACAGCTTACCTACAATGAGCAGTTCTTC.